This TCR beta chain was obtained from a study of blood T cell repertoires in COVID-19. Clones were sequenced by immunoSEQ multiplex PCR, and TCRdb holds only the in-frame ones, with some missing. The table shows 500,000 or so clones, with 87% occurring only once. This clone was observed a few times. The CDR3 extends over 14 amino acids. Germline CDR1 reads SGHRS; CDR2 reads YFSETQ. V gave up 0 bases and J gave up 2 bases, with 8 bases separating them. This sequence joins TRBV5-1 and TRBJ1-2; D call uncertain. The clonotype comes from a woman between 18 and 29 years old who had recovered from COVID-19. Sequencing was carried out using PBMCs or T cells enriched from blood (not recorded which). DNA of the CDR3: TGCGCCAGCAGCTTGGCCGGGAGAAACTATGGCTACACCTTC. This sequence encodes CASSLAGRNYGYTF. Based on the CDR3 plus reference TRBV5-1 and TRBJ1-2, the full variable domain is KAGVTQTPRYLIKTRGQQVTLSCSPISGHRSVSWYQQTPGQGLQFLFEYFSETQRNKGNFPGRFSGRQFSNSRSEMNVSTLELGDSALYLCASSLAGRNYGYTFGSGTRLTVV.